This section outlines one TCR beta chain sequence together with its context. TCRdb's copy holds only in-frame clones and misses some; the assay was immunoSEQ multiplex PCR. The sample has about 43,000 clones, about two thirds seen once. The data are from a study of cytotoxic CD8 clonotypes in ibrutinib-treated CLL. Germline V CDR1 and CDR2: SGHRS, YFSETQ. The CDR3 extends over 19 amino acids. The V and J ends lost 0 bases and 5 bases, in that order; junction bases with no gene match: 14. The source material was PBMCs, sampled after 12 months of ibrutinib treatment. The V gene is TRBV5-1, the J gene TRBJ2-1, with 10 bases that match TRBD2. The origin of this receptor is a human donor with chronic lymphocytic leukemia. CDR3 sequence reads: CASSLGGLAVFVPNNEQFF. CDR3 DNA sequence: TGCGCCAGCAGCTTGGGTGGACTAGCGGTTTTTGTCCCCAACAATGAGCAGTTCTTC.